This record covers a single TCR beta chain. The data stem from a study of blood T cell repertoires in COVID-19. About the study: There were acute and convalescent COVID-19 samples, and they came from the United States, Italy and Spain. Sources were T cells, B-cell-depleted T cells, or PBMCs; the material itself was cDNA or gDNA.

This CDR3 is built from 12 residues. Germline V CDR1 and CDR2: SGHVS, FQNEAQ. Trimming removed 5 bases from V and 3 bases from J, with 8 bases in between. Profiled with immunoSEQ multiplex PCR; TCRdb holds only in-frame clones, not every one. The data contain 200,000 to 300,000 clones, just under 85% of them singletons. V and J are TRBV7-8 and TRBJ2-7; a possible D gene is TRBD2 (6 bases). This receptor was obtained from a man aged 50 or older with acute or convalescent COVID-19. Sequenced material: peripheral blood. CDR3 DNA: TGTGCCAGCAGCCGACTAGACTACGAGCAGTACTTC. This codes for CASSRLDYEQYF.